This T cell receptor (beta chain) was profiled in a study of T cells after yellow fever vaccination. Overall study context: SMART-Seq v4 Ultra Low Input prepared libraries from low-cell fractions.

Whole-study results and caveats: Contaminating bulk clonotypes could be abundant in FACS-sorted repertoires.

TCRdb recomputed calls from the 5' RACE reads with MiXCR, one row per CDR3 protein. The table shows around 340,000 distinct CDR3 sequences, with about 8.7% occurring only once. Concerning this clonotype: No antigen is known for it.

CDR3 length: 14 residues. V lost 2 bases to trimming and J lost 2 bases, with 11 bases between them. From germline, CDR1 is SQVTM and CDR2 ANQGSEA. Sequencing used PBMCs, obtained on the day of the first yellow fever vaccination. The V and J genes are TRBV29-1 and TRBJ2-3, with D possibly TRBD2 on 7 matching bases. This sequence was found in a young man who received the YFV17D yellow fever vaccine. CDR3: CSVERGGPTDTQYF. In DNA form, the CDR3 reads TGCAGCGTTGAAAGGGGGGGACCCACAGATACGCAGTATTTT.